The 5 T cell receptor beta chains given below trace back to one sample, sequenced in a study of identifying expanded T cells in peripheral blood. TCRdb keeps only in-frame clones here, not all; method: immunoSEQ multiplex PCR. In the table there are roughly 84,000 clones, roughly 89% of which are singletons. The sample taken for sequencing was blood. The receptors stem from a person between 18 and 75 years old in good health.

V and J are TRBV18 and TRBJ1-1; 7 bases line up with TRBD1. V shed 5 bases, J shed 1 base, and the junction held 1 base outside the gene matches. This CDR3 has 13 amino acids. Germline CDR1 is KGHSH and CDR2 is LQKENI. The CDR3 DNA follows: TGTGCCAGCTCAAGGGACAGGAACACTGAAGCTTTCTTT. Translated: CASSRDRNTEAFF.

The chain employs TRBV20-1 and TRBJ2-1; D is undetermined. Looked up from germline, CDR1 is DFQATT and CDR2 is SNEGSKA (reference sequence). Trimming removed 2 bases at V and 7 bases at J, with 6 bases between. The CDR3 spans 11 residues. The CDR3 DNA is TGCAGTGCTAGATCGTTGAATGAGCAGTTCTTC. Encoded protein: CSARSLNEQFF.

This clone was observed a few times. The DNA for the CDR3 is TGTGCCAGCAGCATGGACAGGGTGGGGGATACGCAGTATTTT. Translating gives CASSMDRVGDTQYF. This sequence joins TRBV5-5 and TRBJ2-3; 8 nucleotides agree with TRBD1. The CDR3 length is 14 residues. V dropped 4 bases and J dropped 6; count of bases not matched to a gene: 7. Germline V lookup: CDR1 SGHKS, CDR2 YYEKEE (reference sequence).

The V and J genes are TRBV4-1 and TRBJ2-1; 10 bases match TRBD2. V shed 2 bases and J 9 bases; nucleotides not matched to a gene: 16. Germline CDR1 is MGHRA and CDR2 is YSYEKL. This CDR3 is 18 amino acids long. This CDR3 is CASSQSYPLSGGAAEQFF. In DNA, the CDR3 is TGCGCCAGCAGCCAATCCTACCCCTTGAGCGGGGGGGCCGCTGAGCAGTTCTTC.

V usage is TRBV6-5 and J usage is TRBJ2-7, with 7 bases identical to TRBD2. With V trimmed by 0 bases and J by 2 bases, 7 bases remained unmatched. Germline V gene data show CDR1 as MNHEY and CDR2 as SVGAGI. The CDR3 length is 16 residues. This chain's CDR3 is CASSYSGGRAPYEQYF. CDR3 nucleotide sequence: TGTGCCAGCAGTTACTCTGGAGGGAGGGCCCCCTACGAGCAGTACTTC.